The sequence of this TCR beta chain was determined in a study of blood T cell repertoires in COVID-19. At the level of the study: COVID-19 samples collected from the United States, Italy and Spain covered acute and convalescent phases.

V lost 5 bases to trimming and J lost 8 bases, with 18 bases between them. Germline V lookup: CDR1 SGHTA, CDR2 FQGNSA. The CDR3 is 15 residues long. Authors' methods: By means of reference gene primer amplification, nucleated cell counts were estimated. The assay was immunoSEQ multiplex PCR, and TCRdb's table has in-frame clones only and misses some. D and trimming come from the DNA, and the V and J calls and clone size come from that table. Of 150,000 to 180,000 clones detected, around three quarters appear once; the ten largest clones hold under 2%. The source of this sequence is a man older than 75 with acute or convalescent COVID-19. The chain carries TRBV7-2 and TRBJ1-4; D might be TRBD1 (6 bases). The sample taken for sequencing was peripheral blood. CDR3 coding DNA: TGTGCCAGCAGCCTAAAACAGGGTTTTTGGGAAAAACTGTTTTTT. This translates into CASSLKQGFWEKLFF.